Given below is one TCR beta chain in context. Which antigen it targets is not known. Base qualities are not recorded, but no much larger clone differs from it by a single base. Participants in the prospective study were enrolled through a virtual design, were aged roughly 18 to 100 years, and lived in roughly 24 United States geographic areas. To assign participants to cohorts, the prospective study relied on clinical history that participants themselves reported in a screening survey and a study questionnaire. Recovered participants in ImmuneRACE Cohort 3 were defined as having two consecutive negative NP/OP PCR tests, clearance from a healthcare professional, or resolution of symptoms. In the prospective study, mobile phlebotomists collected whole blood, serum and a nasopharyngeal or oropharyngeal swab from each participant. Additional blood draws and questionnaires over an approximately two-month period could optionally be provided by prospective study participants. Prospective study blood samples were shipped either frozen or at room temperature before DNA extraction.

TCRbeta CDR3 regions were amplified from genomic DNA using the immunoSEQ Assay, a bias-controlled multiplex PCR. Processing in the source paper ran as follows. The number of nucleated cells in each sample was estimated from the amplification of reference gene primers within the assay. To quantify the absolute abundance of each unique TCRbeta CDR3 rearrangement, sequence reads were collapsed and filtered. For each sample, productive Simpson clonality was calculated by taking the square root of Simpson's diversity index across productive rearrangements. TCRdb took this table from immuneACCESS and kept in-frame rearrangements with V and J called. Such tables lack part of the clones; where checked against another copy, unresolved V genes explain under half of the gap, and the rest is unexplained. V and J calls and clone size follow that table, whereas D and trimming were derived from the DNA. In all, the sample holds some 240,000 clones, and roughly 84% of those were seen once. Around 3.6% of the sample lies in the top ten.

Taken from the germline V gene, the CDR1 and CDR2 loops are SGDLS and YYNGEE. The CDR3 covers 14 residues, taking in both the cysteine and the phenylalanine. Only the CDR3 DNA is retained, 42 bases long and in frame from the first base. At the junction V is shortened by 2 bases and J by 7 bases, with 12 bases in between. The sample comes from a study of blood T cell repertoires in COVID-19 (dated by TCRdb to 2018 to 2020). With regard to the full study: Samples from collaborators originated in the United States, Italy and Spain and spanned both the acute and convalescent phases of COVID-19. A de-identified subject ID, COVID-19 status, age in years and sex were almost always included in the sample metadata. A freely available public database, intended as a resource for researchers studying the immune response to SARS-CoV-2, is where the repertoires were released. The material from the prospective study consisted of cDNA or gDNA derived from T cells, B-cell-depleted T cells, or PBMCs. HLA class I and class II types, where available, came from metadata supplied by the sample provider rather than from assay-based typing. Deeply sampled blood TCRbeta repertoires from subjects exposed to, actively infected with, or recovered from COVID-19 were included in the dataset. The samples were drawn from the first 160 participants of the ongoing ImmuneRACE study and from over a thousand subjects provided by 6 global collaborators.

Summary of the overall study and its limitations: How much clinical and demographic metadata was included differed by source and by participant, and the metadata was provided uncurated.

The sequence links TRBV9 to TRBJ2-2; the D gene is perhaps TRBD2, on 6 matching bases. Material for sequencing was PBMCs or T cells enriched from blood (not recorded which). The receptor was isolated from a man aged 45-65 years who had recovered from COVID-19. In nucleotides, the sequence is TGTGCCAGCAGCGTGTTAGCGGTGGGCGGGGAGCTGTTTTTT. The resulting protein is CASSVLAVGGELFF.